This T cell receptor beta chain was identified in a study of blood T cells in healthy people across ages. Primers used in a second PCR of roughly 6 to 11 cycles were a sample-barcoded 5' primer and a J-beta primer mix. Every individual sample yielded 2.5 million or more paired-end reads (each containing CDR3). TCRdb re-called the 5' RACE reads through MiXCR, storing one row per CDR3 protein. The table records about 1.8 million distinct CDR3 sequences, less than 50% of them present only once. There are 13 residues in the CDR3. V lost 6 bases and J lost 3, with 12 bases in between. The V and J genes are TRBV12-3 or TRBV12-4 and TRBJ2-7; D is unclear. The clonotype was recovered from a woman between 35 and 50 years old in good health. Sequencing was performed on blood. The chain's CDR3 is CASSWRQLYEQYF. For the CDR3, the DNA is TGTGCCAGCAGCTGGCGACAACTCTACGAGCAGTACTTC.